This T cell receptor beta chain was captured in a study of cytomegalovirus exposure and HLA in healthy donors. Study-wide results and caveats: HLA alleles were associated with roughly 15,000 TCR beta sequences in a later analysis at 0.05 false discovery rate.

The CDR3 region is 15 residues in length, termini included. About this clone: The antigen is not known. The limits of the CDR3 on the DNA are not certain, so only TCRdb's listed CDR3 is given.

Both 60 Vbeta primers and 13 Jbeta primers went into the PCR. The protocol was immunoSEQ multiplex PCR, while the TCRdb copy is restricted to in-frame clones and leaves out a portion. The sample gives approximately 90,000 clones, about 63% of which show up once; roughly 6.8% is in the top ten. Sequencing used PBMCs. The clonotype was recovered from a woman in her 30s in good health and CMV-seronegative. The rearrangement links TRBV5-3 to TRBJ1-4. TRBV5-3 is given ORF status, its function remaining uncertain. This CDR3 reads CARSLACPGGKNCFF.